This TCR beta chain emerged from a study of human CD4 T cells and Enterobacteriaceae. CDR3 length: 14 residues. V was cut by 3 bases and J by 5 bases, with 10 bases left in between. The germline CDR1 and CDR2 sequences are SNHLY and FYNNEI. CFSE-low CD25+ ICOS+ proliferating activated T cells were FACS-sorted after about 6-7 days. At a 2:1 ratio, CFSE-labeled memory CD4+ T cells were cultured with irradiated autologous monocytes pulsed with antigen. Sorting took every CD4+ cell except CD45RA+CCR7+CD95- naive cells, reaching over 95% purity. By share of the sample, this clone is large. TCRdb's copy holds only in-frame clones and misses some; the assay was immunoSEQ multiplex PCR. The sample comprises hundreds of clones, about 40% of which are singletons, and over 20% rests with the top ten.

Sequenced input: bacteria-reactive CD4+ T cells grown in culture. Subset described: CFSE-low proliferating memory CD4 T cells sorted after in vitro stimulation with a heat-inactivated bacterium or M. tuberculosis lysate. The receptor was isolated from a human donor in good health. The J gene is TRBJ2-2, the V gene TRBV2; D not certain. The DNA for the CDR3 is TGTGCCAGCAGTGAGCAACTTCCTACCGGGGAGCTGTTTTTT. Translating gives CASSEQLPTGELFF.